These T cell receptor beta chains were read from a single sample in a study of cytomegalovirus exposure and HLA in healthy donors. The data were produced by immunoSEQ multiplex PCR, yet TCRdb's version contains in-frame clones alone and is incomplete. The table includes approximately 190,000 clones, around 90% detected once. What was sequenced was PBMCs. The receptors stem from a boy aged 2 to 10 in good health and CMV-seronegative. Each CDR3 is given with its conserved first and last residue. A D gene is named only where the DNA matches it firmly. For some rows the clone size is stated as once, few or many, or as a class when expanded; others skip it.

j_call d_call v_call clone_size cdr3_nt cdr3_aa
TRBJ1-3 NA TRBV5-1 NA TGCGCCAGCAGCTTGGCCGCGGGCTTAGGAAACACCATATATTTT CASSLAAGLGNTIYF
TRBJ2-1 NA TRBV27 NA TGTGCCAGCAGTTTATTCACAGGGCTAATTGAAAATGAGCAGTTCTTC CASSLFTGLIENEQFF
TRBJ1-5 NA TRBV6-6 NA TGTGCCGCCGCGTTTGGGCAGGGCAATCAGCCCCAGCATTTT CAAAFGQGNQPQHF
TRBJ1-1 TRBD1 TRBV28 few TGTGCCAGCAACGAGCCGGGACAGGAAGCTTTCTTT CASNEPGQEAFF
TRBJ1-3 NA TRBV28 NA TGTGCCAGCATACAGGGCACCCGCTCTGGAAACACCATATATTTT CASIQGTRSGNTIYF
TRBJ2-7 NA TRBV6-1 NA TGTGCCAGCAGTGAAGGGGTAACGGGAGCCTACGAGCAGTACTTC CASSEGVTGAYEQYF
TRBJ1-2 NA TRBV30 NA TGTGCCTGGGACCGACAGACTCCGTACACCTTC CAWDRQTPYTF
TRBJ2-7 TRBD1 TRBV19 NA TGTGCCAGTAGTGTCGGACAGGTTGGGGAGCAGTACTTC CASSVGQVGEQYF
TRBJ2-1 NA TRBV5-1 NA TGCGCCAGCAGCCCAGACAGCTCCAATGAGCAGTTCTTC CASSPDSSNEQFF
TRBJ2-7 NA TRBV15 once TGTGCCACCAGCAGGGGTGCAGCAGGGGCGACCTACGAGCAGTACTTC CATSRGAAGATYEQYF
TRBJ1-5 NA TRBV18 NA TGTGCCAGCTCACCATCCCCAGGGCCGAACAATCAGCCCCAGCATTTT CASSPSPGPNNQPQHF
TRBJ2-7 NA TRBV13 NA TGTGCCAGCAGCTCGACAGCTTCTTTGAACTACGAGCAGTACTTC CASSSTASLNYEQYF
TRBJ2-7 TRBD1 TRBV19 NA TGTGCCAGTAGTCGGACAGGAGCCTATGAGCAGTACTTC CASSRTGAYEQYF
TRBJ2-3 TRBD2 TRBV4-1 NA TGCGCCAGCAGCCAAGAGGGCGGGAGGGCCTCCACAGATACGCAGTATTTT CASSQEGGRASTDTQYF
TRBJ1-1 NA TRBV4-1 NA TGCGCCAGCAGCCAAGGGTCCGCGAAGGGGCACACTGAAGCTTTCTTT CASSQGSAKGHTEAFF
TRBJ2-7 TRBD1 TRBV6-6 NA TGTGCCAGCACTCCATCCGGGACAGGGGTCCACGAGCAGTACTTC CASTPSGTGVHEQYF
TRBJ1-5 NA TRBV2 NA TGTGCCAGCAGTGATCCGGCGGGGATTATAGATCAGCCCCAGCATTTT CASSDPAGIIDQPQHF
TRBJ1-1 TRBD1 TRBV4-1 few TGCGCCAGCAGCCAGGTAAACAGGGGGCAAGAAGCTTTCTTT CASSQVNRGQEAFF
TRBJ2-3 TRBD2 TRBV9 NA TGTGCCAGCAGCGGGGGACTAGCGGGGGGCCCAGATACGCAGTATTTT CASSGGLAGGPDTQYF
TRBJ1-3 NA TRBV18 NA TGTGCCAGCTCACGGGGGGACGGCGGAAACACCATATATTTT CASSRGDGGNTIYF
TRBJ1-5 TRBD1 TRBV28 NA TGTGCCAGCAGTTCCGGAGACAGGGTTCAGCCCCAGCATTTT CASSSGDRVQPQHF
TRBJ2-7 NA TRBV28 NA TGTGCCAGCAGTTATTACTTTTTCGGGGACTCCTACGAGCAGTACTTC CASSYYFFGDSYEQYF